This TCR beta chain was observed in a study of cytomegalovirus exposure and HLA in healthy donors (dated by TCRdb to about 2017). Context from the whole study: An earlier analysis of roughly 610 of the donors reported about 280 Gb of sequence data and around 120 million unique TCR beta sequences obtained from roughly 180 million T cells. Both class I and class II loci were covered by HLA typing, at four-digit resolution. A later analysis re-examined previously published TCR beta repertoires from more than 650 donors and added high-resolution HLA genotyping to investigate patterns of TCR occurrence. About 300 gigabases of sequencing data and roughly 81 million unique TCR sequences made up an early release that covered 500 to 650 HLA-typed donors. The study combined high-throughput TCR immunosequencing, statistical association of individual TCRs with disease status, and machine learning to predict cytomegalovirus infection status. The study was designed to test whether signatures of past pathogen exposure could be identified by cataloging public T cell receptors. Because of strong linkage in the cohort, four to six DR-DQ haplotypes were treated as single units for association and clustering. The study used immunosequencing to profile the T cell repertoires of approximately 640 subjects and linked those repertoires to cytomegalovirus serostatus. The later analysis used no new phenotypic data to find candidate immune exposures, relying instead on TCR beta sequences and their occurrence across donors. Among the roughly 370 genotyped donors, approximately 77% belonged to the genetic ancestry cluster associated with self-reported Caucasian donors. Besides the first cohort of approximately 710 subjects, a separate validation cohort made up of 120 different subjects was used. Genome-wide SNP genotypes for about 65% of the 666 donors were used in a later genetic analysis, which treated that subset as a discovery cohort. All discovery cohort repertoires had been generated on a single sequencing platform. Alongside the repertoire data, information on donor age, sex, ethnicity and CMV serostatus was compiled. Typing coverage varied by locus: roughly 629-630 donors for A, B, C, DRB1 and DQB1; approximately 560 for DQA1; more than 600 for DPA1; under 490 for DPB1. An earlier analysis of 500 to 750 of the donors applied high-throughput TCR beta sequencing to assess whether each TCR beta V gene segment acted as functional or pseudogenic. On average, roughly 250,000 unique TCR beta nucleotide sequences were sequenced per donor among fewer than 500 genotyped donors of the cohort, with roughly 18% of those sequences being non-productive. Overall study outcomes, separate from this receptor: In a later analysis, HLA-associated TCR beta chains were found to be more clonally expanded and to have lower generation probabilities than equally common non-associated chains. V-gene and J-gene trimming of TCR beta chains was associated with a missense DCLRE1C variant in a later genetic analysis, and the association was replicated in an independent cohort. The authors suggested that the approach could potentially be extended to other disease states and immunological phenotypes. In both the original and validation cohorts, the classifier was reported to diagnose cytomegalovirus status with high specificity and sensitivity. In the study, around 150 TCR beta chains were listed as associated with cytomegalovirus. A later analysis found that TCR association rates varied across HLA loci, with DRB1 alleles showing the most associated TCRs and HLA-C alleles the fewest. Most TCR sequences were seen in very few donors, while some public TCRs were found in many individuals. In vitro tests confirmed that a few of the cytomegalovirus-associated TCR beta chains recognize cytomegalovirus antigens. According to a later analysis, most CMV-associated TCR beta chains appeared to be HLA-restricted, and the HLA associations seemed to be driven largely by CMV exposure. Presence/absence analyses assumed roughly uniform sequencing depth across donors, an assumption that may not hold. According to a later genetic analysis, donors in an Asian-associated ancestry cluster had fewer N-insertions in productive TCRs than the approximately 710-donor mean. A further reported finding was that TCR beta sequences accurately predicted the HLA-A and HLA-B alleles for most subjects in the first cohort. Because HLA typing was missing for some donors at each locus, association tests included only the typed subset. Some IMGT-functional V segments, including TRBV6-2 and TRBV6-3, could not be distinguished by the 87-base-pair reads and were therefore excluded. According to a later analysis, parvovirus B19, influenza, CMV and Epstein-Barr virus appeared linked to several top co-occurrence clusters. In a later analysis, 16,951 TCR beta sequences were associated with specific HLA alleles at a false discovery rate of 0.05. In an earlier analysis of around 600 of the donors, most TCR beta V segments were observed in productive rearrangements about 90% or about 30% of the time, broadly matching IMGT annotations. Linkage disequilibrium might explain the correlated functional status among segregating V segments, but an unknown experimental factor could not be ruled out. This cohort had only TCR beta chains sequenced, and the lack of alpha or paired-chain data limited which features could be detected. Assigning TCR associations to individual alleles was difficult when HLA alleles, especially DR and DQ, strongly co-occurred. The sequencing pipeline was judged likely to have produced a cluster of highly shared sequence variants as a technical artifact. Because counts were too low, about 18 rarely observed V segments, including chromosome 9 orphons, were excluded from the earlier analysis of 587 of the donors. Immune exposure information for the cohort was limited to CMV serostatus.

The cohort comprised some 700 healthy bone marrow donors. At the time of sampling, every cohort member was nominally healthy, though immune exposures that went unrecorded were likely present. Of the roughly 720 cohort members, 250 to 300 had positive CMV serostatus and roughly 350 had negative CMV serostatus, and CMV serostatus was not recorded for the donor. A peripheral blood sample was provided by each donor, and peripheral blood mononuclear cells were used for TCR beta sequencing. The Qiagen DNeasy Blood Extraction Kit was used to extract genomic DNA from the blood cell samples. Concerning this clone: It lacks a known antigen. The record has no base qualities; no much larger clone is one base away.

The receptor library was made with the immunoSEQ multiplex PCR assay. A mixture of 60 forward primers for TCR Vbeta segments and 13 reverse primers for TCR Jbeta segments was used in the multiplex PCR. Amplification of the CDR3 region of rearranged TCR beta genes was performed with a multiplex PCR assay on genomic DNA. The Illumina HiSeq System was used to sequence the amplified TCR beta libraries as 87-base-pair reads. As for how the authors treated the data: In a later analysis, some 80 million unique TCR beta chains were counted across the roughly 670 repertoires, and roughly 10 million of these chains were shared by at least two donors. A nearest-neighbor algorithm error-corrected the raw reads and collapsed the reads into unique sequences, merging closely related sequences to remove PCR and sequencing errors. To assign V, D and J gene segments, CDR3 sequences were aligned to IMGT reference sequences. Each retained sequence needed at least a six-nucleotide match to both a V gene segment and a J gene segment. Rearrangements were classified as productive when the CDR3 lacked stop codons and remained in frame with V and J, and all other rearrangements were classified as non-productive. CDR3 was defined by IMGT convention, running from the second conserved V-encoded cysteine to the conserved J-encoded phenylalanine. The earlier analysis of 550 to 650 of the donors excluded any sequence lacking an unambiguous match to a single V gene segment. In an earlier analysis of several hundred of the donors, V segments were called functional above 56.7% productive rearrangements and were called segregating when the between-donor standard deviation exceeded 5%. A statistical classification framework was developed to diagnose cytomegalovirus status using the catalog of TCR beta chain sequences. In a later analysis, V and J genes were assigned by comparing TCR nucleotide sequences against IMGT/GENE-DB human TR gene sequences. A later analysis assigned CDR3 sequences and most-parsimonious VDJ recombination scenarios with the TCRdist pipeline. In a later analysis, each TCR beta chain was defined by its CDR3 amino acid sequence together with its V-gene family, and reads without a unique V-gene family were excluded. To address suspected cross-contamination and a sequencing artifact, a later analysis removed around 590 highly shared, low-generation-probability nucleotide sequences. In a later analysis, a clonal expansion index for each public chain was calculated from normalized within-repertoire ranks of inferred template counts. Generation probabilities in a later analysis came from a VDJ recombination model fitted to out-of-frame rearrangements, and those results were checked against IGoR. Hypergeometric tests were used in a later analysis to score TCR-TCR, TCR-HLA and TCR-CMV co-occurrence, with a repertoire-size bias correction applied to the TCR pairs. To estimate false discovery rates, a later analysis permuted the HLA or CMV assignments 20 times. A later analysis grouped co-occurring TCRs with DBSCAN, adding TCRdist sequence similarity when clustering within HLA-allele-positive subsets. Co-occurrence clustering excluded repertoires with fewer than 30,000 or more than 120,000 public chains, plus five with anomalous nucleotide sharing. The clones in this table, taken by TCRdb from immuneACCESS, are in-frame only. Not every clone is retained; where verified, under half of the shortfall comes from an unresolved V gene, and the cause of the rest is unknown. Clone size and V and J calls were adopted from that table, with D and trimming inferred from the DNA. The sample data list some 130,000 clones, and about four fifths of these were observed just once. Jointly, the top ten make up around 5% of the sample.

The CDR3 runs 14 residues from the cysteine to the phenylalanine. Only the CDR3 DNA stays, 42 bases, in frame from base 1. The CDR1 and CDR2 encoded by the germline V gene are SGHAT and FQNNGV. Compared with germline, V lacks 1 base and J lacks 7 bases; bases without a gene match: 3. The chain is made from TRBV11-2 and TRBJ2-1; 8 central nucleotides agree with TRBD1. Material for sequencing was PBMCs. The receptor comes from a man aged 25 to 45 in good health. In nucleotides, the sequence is TGTGCCAGCAGCTTAGGCCAGGGGGCGAATGAGCAGTTCTTC. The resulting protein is CASSLGQGANEQFF.